The 27 T cell receptor beta chains below were found in one sample sequenced in a study of CXCR3-negative and CXCR3-positive naive CD8 T cells (dated by TCRdb to the late 2010s). Antigens of these TCRs are unknown. Overall study results and their limits: Compared with CXCR3-negative naive cells, CXCR3-positive naive cells had TRB CDR3s with higher hydrophobicity (lower Kidera factor 4), lower energy, and higher strength and volume indices.

The sequencing machine was a NextSeq 550. The Human TCR Profiling Kit (MiLaboratory) was used to make UMI-labeled 5' RACE TRB cDNA libraries. Following TCRdb reprocessing, every CDR3 protein sequence forms one entry, and DNA is not provided. The sample table records under 150,000 distinct CDR3 sequences. Of the sample, over 0.35% falls within the top ten clones. Sequenced input: naive CXCR3+ CD8+ T cells from blood. Read against the paper, the sample's cell subset or site label means: CD45RO-CCR7+CD27+CD95- naive CD8+ T cells expressing CXCR3 (TNR3+). These receptors all come from a human donor in good health. Some clones in this sample may be carry-over from other donors' samples.

The chain uses TRBV7-8 and TRBJ2-1; checking the TCRdb D call of TRBD1 is not possible without DNA. CDR3 size: 16 residues. CDR1 SGHVS and CDR2 FQNEAQ come from the germline V gene. The CDR3: CASSTDGGSSYNEQFF.

The gene calls are TRBV7-9 and TRBJ2-2. Germline CDR1 is SEHNR and CDR2 is FQNEAQ (reference sequence). CDR3 length: 15 amino acids. CDR3 sequence: CASSFGLAETGELFF.

V gene TRBV7-6 combines with J gene TRBJ2-1; absent DNA, TCRdb's TRBD1 call cannot be checked. The CDR3 sequence is 14 residues long. Germline values: CDR1 SGHVS, CDR2 FNYEAQ. CDR3 sequence reads: CASSFGTGKGEQFF.

The chain couples TRBV28 to TRBJ2-7; TCRdb designates TRBD2, a call that cannot be tested without DNA. The germline V gene has CDR1 MDHEN and CDR2 SYDVKM. The CDR3 runs to 15 residues. The chain's CDR3 is CASSLDRGSSYEQYF.

The rearrangement links TRBV5-6 to TRBJ2-7; the D call from TCRdb, TRBD1, cannot be confirmed without DNA. CDR1 is SGHDT and CDR2 is YYEEEE in the germline V gene. The CDR3 runs to 15 residues. The CDR3 here is CASSTTPPATFEQYF.

The rearrangement links TRBV29-1 to TRBJ2-7; TCRdb's D call of TRBD1 is untestable without DNA. Per the germline V gene, CDR1 is SQVTM and CDR2 is ANQGSEA. This CDR3 region has 15 residues. CDR3 amino acids: CSVAFWQGYNYEQYF.

The chain combines TRBV4-3 with TRBJ2-6. This CDR3 is 15 amino acids long. Germline lookup yields CDR1 LGHNA and CDR2 YSLEER. CDR3 sequence reads: CASSPGISGANVLTF.

This chain uses TRBV15 with TRBJ2-1; TCRdb designates TRBD2, a call that cannot be tested without DNA. In germline, CDR1 is LNHNV, CDR2 YYDKDF (reference sequence). This CDR3 spans 16 amino acids. CDR3 loop: CATSRDHGGTYNEQFF.

The genes are TRBV25-1 and TRBJ2-3; the D call of TRBD1 rests on TCRdb alone, since no DNA is present to check it. Germline loops: CDR1 MGHDK, CDR2 SYGVNS. The CDR3 covers 16 residues. CDR3 amino acids: CASSEFGRGYTDTQYF. The whole variable domain, filled in from reference TRBV25-1 and TRBJ2-3, reads EADIYQTPRYLVIGTGKKITLECSQTMGHDKMYWYQQDPGMELHLIHYSYGVNSTEKGDLSSESTVSRIRTEHFPLTLESARPSHTSQYLCASSEFGRGYTDTQYFGPGTRLTVL.

V is TRBV4-1 and J is TRBJ2-1. The V gene's germline CDR1 is MGHRA and CDR2 YSYEKL. CDR3 length: 13 residues. The CDR3 loop is CASSQDRYNDQFF.

V is TRBV2 and J is TRBJ2-3; TCRdb's D call of TRBD2 is untestable without DNA. Germline assignment: CDR1 SNHLY and CDR2 FYNNEI. This CDR3 has 17 residues. CDR3 amino acids: CATDNLGREKNTDTQYF.

This chain joins TRBV3-1 and TRBJ2-7; TCRdb gives TRBD2 as the D gene, but with no DNA this cannot be confirmed. CDR1 is LGHDT and CDR2 is YNNKEL in the germline V gene (reference sequence). CDR3 size: 15 residues. CDR3 loop: CASSQLLAGHYEQYF.

The chain is built from TRBV11-2 and TRBJ2-7; the D call from TCRdb, TRBD2, cannot be confirmed without DNA. CDR1 is SGHAT and CDR2 is FQNNGV in the germline V gene. This CDR3 has 15 residues. The CDR3 spells CASSSPTSFTYEQYF.

The chain recombines TRBV25-1 with TRBJ1-1; as DNA is missing, the TRBD1 call by TCRdb cannot be tested. The CDR3 totals 15 residues. Germline CDR1 is MGHDK and CDR2 is SYGVNS. The CDR3 sequence: CASSVWTGANTEAFF. Full variable domain (missing parts from reference TRBV25-1 and TRBJ1-1): EADIYQTPRYLVIGTGKKITLECSQTMGHDKMYWYQQDPGMELHLIHYSYGVNSTEKGDLSSESTVSRIRTEHFPLTLESARPSHTSQYLCASSVWTGANTEAFFGQGTRLTVV.

The rearrangement uses TRBV19 and TRBJ2-7; TCRdb's assignment of TRBD1 cannot be checked, as there is no DNA. Per the germline V gene, CDR1 is LNHDA and CDR2 is SQIVND (reference sequence). CDR3 length equals 15 residues. The CDR3 region is CASSPGTGLIYEQYF.

The chain uses TRBV2 and TRBJ1-2; TCRdb designates TRBD1, a call that cannot be tested without DNA. The CDR3 sequence is 15 residues long. Germline lookup yields CDR1 SNHLY and CDR2 FYNNEI. The CDR3 reads CASSEAARGWYGYTF.

V usage is TRBV7-6 and J usage is TRBJ2-1; no DNA is available, so the TRBD2 call from TCRdb remains unchecked. CDR1 and CDR2 from the germline V gene are SGHVS and FNYEAQ. This CDR3 has 16 residues. The CDR3 region is CASSVSAGGLSEEQFF.

This chain links TRBV12-3 or TRBV12-4 with TRBJ2-5; TCRdb proposes TRBD1, but this gene call is untestable without DNA. This CDR3 contains 14 residues. CDR3: CASSPSGLWGTQYF.

This chain connects TRBV29-1 to TRBJ1-1; the TCRdb D gene call, TRBD1, has no DNA to confirm it. CDR1 SQVTM and CDR2 ANQGSEA come from the germline V gene. The CDR3 is 12 amino acids. The CDR3 reads CSALTSNTEAFF.

The chain links TRBV6-6 to TRBJ2-2. Germline-derived CDR1 and CDR2 are MNHNY and SVGAGI (reference sequence). This CDR3 has 17 residues. The CDR3 reads CASSSRPGSGSTGELFF.

The chain uses TRBV4-1 and TRBJ1-1. CDR1 is MGHRA and CDR2 is YSYEKL in the germline V gene. CDR3 length: 16 amino acids. The CDR3 spells CASSPLEPGPNTEAFF.

The rearrangement links TRBV5-6 to TRBJ2-2; as DNA is missing, the TRBD2 call by TCRdb cannot be tested. Germline loops: CDR1 SGHDT, CDR2 YYEEEE. This CDR3 contains 17 residues. The CDR3 sequence: CASSTGLAGTFTGELFF.

The chain joins TRBV7-9 to TRBJ1-5; TCRdb designates TRBD1, a call that cannot be tested without DNA. This CDR3 is 15 amino acids long. CDR1 SEHNR and CDR2 FQNEAQ come from the germline V gene (reference sequence). CDR3: CASSLSGGKNQPQHF.

J is TRBJ2-6 and V is TRBV6-6; the TCRdb D gene call, TRBD1, has no DNA to confirm it. Germline V gene sequence: CDR1 MNHNY, CDR2 SVGAGI (reference sequence). CDR3 length: 19 residues. The CDR3 loop is CASSYSIVRGVAGANVLTF.

The chain links TRBV5-1 to TRBJ2-7; the D call from TCRdb, TRBD1, cannot be confirmed without DNA. The germline CDR1 and CDR2 sequences are SGHRS and YFSETQ. This CDR3 has 13 amino acids. CDR3: CASSLEQGYEQYF.

The rearrangement uses TRBV6-2 or TRBV6-3 and TRBJ2-7. This CDR3 has 13 amino acids. Germline lookup yields CDR1 MNHEY and CDR2 SVGEGT. CDR3 in amino acids: CASSSGRMREQYF.

The chain is built from TRBV5-6 and TRBJ2-7. Germline loops: CDR1 SGHDT, CDR2 YYEEEE. The CDR3 has 13 residues. CDR3 region: CASSLGASYEQYF.